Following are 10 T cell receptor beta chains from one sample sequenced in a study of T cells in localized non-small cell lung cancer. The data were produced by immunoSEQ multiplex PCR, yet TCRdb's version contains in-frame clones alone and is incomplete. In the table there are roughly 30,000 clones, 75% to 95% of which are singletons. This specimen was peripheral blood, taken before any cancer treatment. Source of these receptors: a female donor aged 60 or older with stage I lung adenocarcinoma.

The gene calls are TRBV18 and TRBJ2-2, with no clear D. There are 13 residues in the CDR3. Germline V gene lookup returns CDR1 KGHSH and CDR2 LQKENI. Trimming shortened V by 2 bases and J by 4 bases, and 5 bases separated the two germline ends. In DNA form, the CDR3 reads TGTGCCAGCTCACCAACCCTCACCGGGGAGCTGTTTTTT. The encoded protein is CASSPTLTGELFF.

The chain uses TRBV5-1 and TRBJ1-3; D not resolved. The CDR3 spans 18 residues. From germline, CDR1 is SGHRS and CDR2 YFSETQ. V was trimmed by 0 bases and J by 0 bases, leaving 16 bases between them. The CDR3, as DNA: TGCGCCAGCAGCTTGGTTTCGGCCAGGTTGAGCTCTGGAAACACCATATATTTT. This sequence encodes CASSLVSARLSSGNTIYF.

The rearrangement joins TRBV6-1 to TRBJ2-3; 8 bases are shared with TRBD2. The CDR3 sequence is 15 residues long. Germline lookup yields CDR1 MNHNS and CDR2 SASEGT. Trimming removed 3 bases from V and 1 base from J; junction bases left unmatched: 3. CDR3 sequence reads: CASSEAGGGTDTQYF. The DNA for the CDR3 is TGTGCCAGCAGTGAGGCGGGGGGTGGCACAGATACGCAGTATTTT.

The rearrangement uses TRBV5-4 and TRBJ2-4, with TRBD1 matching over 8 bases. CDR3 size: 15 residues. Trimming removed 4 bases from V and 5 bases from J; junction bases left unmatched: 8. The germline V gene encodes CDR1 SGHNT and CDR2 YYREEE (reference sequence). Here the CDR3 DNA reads TGTGCCAGCAGCGGACTCGGACAGGGCCAAAACATTCAGTACTTC. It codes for CASSGLGQGQNIQYF.

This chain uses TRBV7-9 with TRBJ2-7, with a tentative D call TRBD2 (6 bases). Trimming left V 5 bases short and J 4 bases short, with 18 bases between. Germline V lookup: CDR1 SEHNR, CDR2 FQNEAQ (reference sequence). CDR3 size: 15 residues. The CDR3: CASSRGARDSYEQYF. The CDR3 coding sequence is TGTGCCAGCAGCCGCGGGGCCCGGGACTCATACGAGCAGTACTTC.

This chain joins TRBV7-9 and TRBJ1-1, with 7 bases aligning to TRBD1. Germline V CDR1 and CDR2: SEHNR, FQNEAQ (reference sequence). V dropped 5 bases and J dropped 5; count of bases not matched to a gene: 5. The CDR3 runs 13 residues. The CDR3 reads CASSSDRVTEAFF. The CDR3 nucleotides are TGTGCCAGCAGCAGTGACAGGGTTACTGAAGCTTTCTTT.

The CDR3 sequence is CASSRYSGGLDGELFF. DNA of the CDR3: TGTGCCAGTAGCCGGTATAGCGGGGGGCTTGACGGGGAGCTGTTTTTT. The chain employs TRBV19 and TRBJ2-2; the match to TRBD2 covers 10 bases. This CDR3 has 16 amino acids. Unmatched junction bases numbered 11, after V lost 6 bases and J lost 7 bases. Germline V gives CDR1 LNHDA, CDR2 SQIVND (reference sequence).

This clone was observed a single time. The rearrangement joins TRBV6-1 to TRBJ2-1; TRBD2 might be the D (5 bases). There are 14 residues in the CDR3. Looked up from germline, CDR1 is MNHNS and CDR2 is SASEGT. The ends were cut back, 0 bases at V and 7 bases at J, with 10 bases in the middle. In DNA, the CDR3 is TGTGCCAGCAGTGAAGCTAGCGAGCGTAATGAGCAGTTCTTC. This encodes CASSEASERNEQFF.

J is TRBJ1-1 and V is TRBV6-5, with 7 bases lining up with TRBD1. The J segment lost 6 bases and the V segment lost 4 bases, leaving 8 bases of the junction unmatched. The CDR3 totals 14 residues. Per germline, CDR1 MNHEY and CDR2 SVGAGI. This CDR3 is CASSSQTGRSEAFF. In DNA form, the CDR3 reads TGTGCCAGCAGTTCCCAGACAGGGCGGTCTGAAGCTTTCTTT.

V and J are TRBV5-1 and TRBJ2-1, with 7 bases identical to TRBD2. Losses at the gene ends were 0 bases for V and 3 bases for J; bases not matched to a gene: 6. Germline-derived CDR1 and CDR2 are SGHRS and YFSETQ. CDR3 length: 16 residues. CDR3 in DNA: TGCGCCAGCAGCTTGGAGGGCGGGGGACTCTACAATGAGCAGTTCTTC. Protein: CASSLEGGGLYNEQFF.